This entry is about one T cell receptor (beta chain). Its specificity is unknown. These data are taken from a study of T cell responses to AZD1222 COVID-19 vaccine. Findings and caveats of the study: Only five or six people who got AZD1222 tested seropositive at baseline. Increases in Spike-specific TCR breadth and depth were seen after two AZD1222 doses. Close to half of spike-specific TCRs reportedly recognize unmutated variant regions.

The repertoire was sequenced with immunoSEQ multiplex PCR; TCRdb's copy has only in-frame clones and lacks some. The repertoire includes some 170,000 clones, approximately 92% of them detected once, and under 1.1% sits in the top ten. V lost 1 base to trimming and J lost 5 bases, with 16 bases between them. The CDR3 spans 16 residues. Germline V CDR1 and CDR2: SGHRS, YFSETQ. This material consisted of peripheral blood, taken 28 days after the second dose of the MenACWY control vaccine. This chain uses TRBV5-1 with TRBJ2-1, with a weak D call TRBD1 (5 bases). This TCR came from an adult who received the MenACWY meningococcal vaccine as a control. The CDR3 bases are TGCGCCAGCAGCTTGTCCCTACAGGTAATCAACAATGAGCAGTTCTTC. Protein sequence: CASSLSLQVINNEQFF.